This is a list of T cell receptor beta chains from one sample in a study of post-analysis software for immune sequencing data. In TCRdb, the PCR reads were re-called with MiXCR into one record per CDR3 protein. This sample has about 770,000 distinct CDR3 sequences; 40% to 55% occur once, and the top ten carry roughly 4.9%. Input material: blood. All receptors come from a girl between 5 and 17 years old with multiple sclerosis. The CDR3 runs from the conserved cysteine through the conserved F or W. A D gene is named only where the DNA matches it firmly. Clone size is not always given. Where it is, it says once, few, many or a class for expanded clones.

TRBJ1-1 | once | - | TRBV20-1 | CSAMGEGESAFF | TGCAGTGCGATGGGGGAGGGGGAGTCGGCTTTCTTT
TRBJ2-5 | few | - | TRBV9 | CASSVEGPIETQYF | TGTGCCAGCAGCGTAGAGGGCCCCATCGAGACCCAGTACTTC
TRBJ2-7 | - | - | TRBV29-1 | CSVDEGGGTSYEQYF | TGCAGCGTTGATGAAGGGGGCGGGACCTCCTACGAGCAGTACTTC
TRBJ2-1 | few | - | TRBV29-1 | CSVAPGGTAMNEQFF | TGCAGCGTTGCTCCGGGGGGGACAGCTATGAATGAGCAGTTCTTC
TRBJ2-3 | - | - | TRBV7-6 | CASSSGSRRNYRSTDTQYF | TGTGCCAGCAGCTCCGGTTCACGTAGAAACTACCGAAGCACAGATACGCAGTATTTT
TRBJ2-5 | few | - | TRBV3-1 | CASSQQGETQYF | TGTGCCAGCAGCCAACAGGGAGAGACCCAGTACTTC
TRBJ2-1 | few | TRBD1 | TRBV7-9 | CASSFTGDNANEQFF | TGTGCCAGCAGCTTCACAGGGGATAATGCAAATGAGCAGTTCTTC
TRBJ1-1 | - | - | TRBV29-1 | CSVGGGWDTEAFF | TGCAGCGTGGGTGGGGGTTGGGACACTGAAGCTTTCTTT
TRBJ2-1 | few | TRBD1 | TRBV7-9 | CASRFDRGRDYNEQFF | TGTGCCAGCAGATTCGACAGGGGGCGAGACTACAATGAGCAGTTCTTC
TRBJ2-5 | many | - | TRBV20-1 | CSARDHRGGGETQYF | TGCAGTGCTAGAGATCACAGGGGGGGAGGAGAGACCCAGTACTTC
TRBJ1-2 | - | TRBD1 | TRBV12-3/TRBV12-4 | CASSFGTVNGYTF | TGTGCCAGCAGTTTCGGGACAGTGAATGGCTACACCTTC
TRBJ1-1 | - | TRBD1 | TRBV12-3/TRBV12-4 | CASSWDRANTEAFF | TGTGCCAGCAGTTGGGACAGGGCGAACACTGAAGCTTTCTTT
TRBJ1-1 | few | TRBD1 | TRBV9 | CASSVRTGGTEAFF | TGTGCCAGCAGCGTCCGGACAGGGGGCACTGAAGCTTTCTTT
TRBJ2-1 | - | - | TRBV12-3/TRBV12-4 | CASSLSGGPNEQFF | TGTGCCAGCAGTTTATCTGGGGGGCCCAATGAGCAGTTCTTC
TRBJ1-1 | few | - | TRBV6-5 | CASSAESTEAFF | TGTGCCAGCAGTGCCGAGAGCACTGAAGCTTTCTTT
TRBJ2-1 | - | - | TRBV6-2/TRBV6-3 | CAGKTGTGDEQFF | TGTGCCGGCAAGACAGGGACTGGTGATGAGCAGTTCTTC
TRBJ2-1 | - | - | TRBV11-2 | CASSSHPPLTISGRDSGNEQFF | TGTGCCAGCAGCTCCCACCCACCGTTGACTATCAGCGGAAGAGACAGTGGGAATGAGCAGTTCTTC